This TCR beta chain stems from a study of T cell repertoires in cytomegalovirus infection. Study-wide context: HLA-B-restricted CMV epitopes that are well studied, plus recently identified HLA-C-restricted ones, were used by the study. Signatures in public TCR beta sequences pointed to both CMV infection and matching HLA type.

TCRdb used MiXCR to reprocess the reads, holding one entry per CDR3 protein. This table has about half a million distinct CDR3 sequences, around 35% appearing once. This clonotype was found many times. Antigen: not known. General study points: Ex vivo responses were dominated by HLA-C-restricted CMV-specific TCR beta clonotypes.

The material sequenced was cultured PBMCs, taken from culture after CMV antigen stimulation. This TCR was recovered from a human donor in good health (CMV status not recorded). Some clones in this sample may be carry-over from other donors' samples.

The CDR3 reads CASSTPGTFWGYTF. CDR3 bases: TGTGCCAGCTCCACCCCCGGGACTTTTTGGGGCTACACCTTC. The rearrangement links TRBV7-2 to TRBJ1-2, with D perhaps TRBD1 (5 bases). V lost 8 bases and J 8 bases, leaving 21 bases between the germline ends. Germline V gene data show CDR1 as SGHTA and CDR2 as FQGNSA. The CDR3 loop spans 14 amino acids.